This paragraph covers one T cell receptor beta chain sequence. Its target is unknown. The sample is drawn from a study of shared clonotypes between healthy human individuals. Turning to the study itself: Each donor's CD8 memory used one plate, CD8 naive two, each CD4 subset three.

Points from the study as a whole: Represented diversity (both genetic and exposure-history) was limited by the small number of donors.

The naive CD8 subset, CD45RO-negative cells positively selected for CCR7, excluded terminally differentiated effector memory CD45RA+ cells. The donor cohort consisted entirely of Caucasian adults residing in Nashville, Tennessee. TCRdb's table, derived via immunoSEQ multiplex PCR, lists solely in-frame clones and lacks some. The data contain millions of clones, less than 95% of them singletons. This CDR3 is built from 15 residues. The germline V and J ends were trimmed by 2 bases and 6 bases, with 16 bases remaining between them. In germline, CDR1 is SGDLS, CDR2 YYNGEE. Material for sequencing was naive CD8+ T cells sorted from blood. The gene calls are TRBV9 and TRBJ2-3; D perhaps matches TRBD2 (6 bases). The sequence derives from a man younger than 35 in good health. CDR3 loop: CASSVASDPVDTQYF. CDR3 DNA: TGTGCCAGCAGCGTCGCTAGCGACCCTGTCGATACGCAGTATTTT.